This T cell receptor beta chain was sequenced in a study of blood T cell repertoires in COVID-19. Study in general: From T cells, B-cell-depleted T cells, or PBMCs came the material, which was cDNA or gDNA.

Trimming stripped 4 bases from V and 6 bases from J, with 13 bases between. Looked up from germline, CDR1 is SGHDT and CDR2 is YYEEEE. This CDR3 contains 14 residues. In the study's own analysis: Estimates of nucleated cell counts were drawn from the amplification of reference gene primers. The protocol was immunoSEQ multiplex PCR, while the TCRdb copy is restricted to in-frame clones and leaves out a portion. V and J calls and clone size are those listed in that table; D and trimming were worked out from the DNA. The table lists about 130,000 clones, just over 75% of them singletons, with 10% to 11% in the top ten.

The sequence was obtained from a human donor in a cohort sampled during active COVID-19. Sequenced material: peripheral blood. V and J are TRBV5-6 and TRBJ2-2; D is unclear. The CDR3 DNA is TGTGCCAGCAGCCACAGTTTGGCCCCCGGGGAGCTGTTTTTT. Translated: CASSHSLAPGELFF. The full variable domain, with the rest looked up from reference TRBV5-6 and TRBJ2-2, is DAGVTQSPTHLIKTRGQQVTLRCSPKSGHDTVSWYQQALGQGPQFIFQYYEEEERQRGNFPDRFSGHQFPNYSSELNVNALLLGDSALYLCASSHSLAPGELFFGEGSRLTVL.